This passage covers 26 T cell receptor beta chains from one sample sequenced in a study of blood T cell repertoires in COVID-19. Sequenced by immunoSEQ multiplex PCR; TCRdb stores in-frame clones only, minus some. The sample includes approximately 300,000 clones, 85% seen only once; the top ten take 1.5% to 2%. Sequencing was carried out using PBMCs or T cells enriched from blood (not recorded which). Receptors originate from a woman in her 30s who had been exposed to COVID-19.

The chain has TRBV28 and TRBJ1-3; 7 bases map to TRBD1. CDR3 length: 16 residues. Unmatched junction bases numbered 4, after V lost 2 bases and J lost 0 bases. Germline CDR1 is MDHEN and CDR2 is SYDVKM. The CDR3: CASSLGTASSGNTIYF. CDR3 in DNA: TGTGCCAGCAGTTTAGGGACAGCGAGCTCTGGAAACACCATATATTTT.

CDR3 residues: CASSQKDGGVTNYGYTF. CDR3 coding DNA: TGTGCCAGCAGCCAAAAGGACGGAGGGGTCACTAACTATGGCTACACCTTC. This chain links TRBV7-8 with TRBJ1-2, with TRBD1 as a possible D gene (5 bases). Per the germline V gene, CDR1 is SGHVS and CDR2 is FQNEAQ. CDR3 length: 17 amino acids. V lost 5 bases and J 0 bases, leaving 19 bases between the germline ends.

In its sample, this clone was seen a few times. J is TRBJ1-1 and V is TRBV2; D might be TRBD1 (6 bases). The CDR3 covers 14 residues. CDR1 is SNHLY and CDR2 is FYNNEI in the germline V gene. Between the trimmed V and J ends, which lost 6 bases and 3 bases, there was a span of 14 bases. CDR3: CASSKGGFDTEAFF. The CDR3 DNA reads TGTGCCAGCAGCAAAGGGGGTTTTGACACTGAAGCTTTCTTT.

The chain is built from TRBV4-3 and TRBJ2-4; possible D gene TRBD1, 6 bases. V lost 4 bases to trimming and J lost 5 bases, with 12 bases between them. The CDR3 consists of 14 residues. Germline V CDR1 and CDR2: LGHNA, YSLEER. In nucleotides, the CDR3 is TGCGCCAGCAGCCGAGGAAACAGGGAAAACATTCAGTACTTC. Translated: CASSRGNRENIQYF.

The chain is built from TRBV4-3 and TRBJ2-7, with D maybe TRBD1 (6 bases). V gave up 4 bases and J gave up 3 bases, with 13 bases separating them. Germline V lookup: CDR1 LGHNA, CDR2 YSLEER. CDR3 length: 14 amino acids. The CDR3 DNA reads TGCGCCAGCAGCCGAGGGGGACAAAACTACGAGCAGTACTTC. It is translated as CASSRGGQNYEQYF.

The chain links TRBV30 to TRBJ1-6; D gene uncertain. V lost 4 bases and J lost 7, with 11 bases in between. Germline V CDR1 and CDR2: GTSNPN, SVGIG (reference sequence). This CDR3 is 13 amino acids long. The DNA of the CDR3 is TGTGCCTGGAAGCTCTGGGCGAATTCACCCCTCCACTTT. Translated: CAWKLWANSPLHF.

The chain has TRBV20-1 and TRBJ1-2; D unclear. From germline, CDR1 is DFQATT and CDR2 SNEGSKA (reference sequence). The CDR3 has 10 residues. V lost 6 bases, J lost 8 bases, and 10 bases lay in between. The CDR3, as DNA: TGCAGTGCCCACGTAGAAGGCTACACCTTC. Translating it yields CSAHVEGYTF.

This clone has a handful of counts. Other nucleotide sequences from this sample produce the same CDR3. The chain couples TRBV12-3 or TRBV12-4 to TRBJ1-2; D possibly corresponds to TRBD1 (6 bases). V gave up 1 base and J gave up 4 bases, with 7 bases separating them. This CDR3 spans 13 amino acids. The DNA of the CDR3 is TGTGCCAGCAGTTTAGGAGGGGGCTATGGCTACACCTTC. Translation gives CASSLGGGYGYTF.

The V gene is TRBV28, the J gene TRBJ2-5; tentative D call: TRBD1 (6 bases). The CDR3 contains 15 residues. Germline-derived CDR1 and CDR2 are MDHEN and SYDVKM. V dropped 4 bases and J dropped 5 bases, with 17 bases sitting between them. In nucleotides, the CDR3 is TGTGCCAGCAGTTCACCGGGACACCTCGGGGAGACCCAGTACTTC. Translating gives CASSSPGHLGETQYF.

This chain joins TRBV7-2 and TRBJ1-3; D perhaps matches TRBD1 (5 bases). V gave up 5 bases and J gave up 3 bases, with 17 bases separating them. The V gene's germline CDR1 is SGHTA and CDR2 FQGNSA. The CDR3 spans 16 residues. The CDR3 DNA sequence: TGTGCCAGCAGCACCACCCCTCAGGGATTTGGAAACACCATATATTTT. The encoded protein is CASSTTPQGFGNTIYF.

The chain carries TRBV14 and TRBJ1-4; 10 bases map to TRBD1. The J segment lost 1 base and the V segment lost 6 bases, leaving 5 bases of the junction unmatched. Germline lookup yields CDR1 SGHDN and CDR2 FVKESK. CDR3 length: 16 amino acids. The CDR3 DNA is TGTGCCAGCAGACCCGGGACAGGGGAAACTAATGAAAAACTGTTTTTT. Translation: CASRPGTGETNEKLFF. The full variable domain, in which reference TRBV14 and TRBJ1-4 provide the parts outside the CDR3, is EAGVTQFPSHSVIEKGQTVTLRCDPISGHDNLYWYRRVMGKEIKFLLHFVKESKQDESGMPNNRFLAERTGGTYSTLKVQPAELEDSGVYFCASRPGTGETNEKLFFGSGTQLSVL.

The chain couples TRBV5-1 to TRBJ2-3, with 7 bases aligning to TRBD2. Trimming removed 1 base from V and 2 bases from J; junction bases left unmatched: 4. The CDR3 is made up of 15 amino acids. Germline V gene lookup returns CDR1 SGHRS and CDR2 YFSETQ. The CDR3 is CASSLPSGVTDTQYF. For the CDR3, the DNA is TGCGCCAGCAGCTTGCCTAGCGGAGTCACAGATACGCAGTATTTT. Together with reference TRBV5-1 and TRBJ2-3, the CDR3 gives the full variable domain: KAGVTQTPRYLIKTRGQQVTLSCSPISGHRSVSWYQQTPGQGLQFLFEYFSETQRNKGNFPGRFSGRQFSNSRSEMNVSTLELGDSALYLCASSLPSGVTDTQYFGPGTRLTVL.

The sample holds a few counts of this clone. This chain connects TRBV7-9 to TRBJ1-5, with TRBD1 matching over 7 bases. The CDR3 is 13 amino acids. The V gene's germline CDR1 is SEHNR and CDR2 FQNEAQ (reference sequence). With V trimmed by 5 bases and J by 7 bases, 5 bases remained unmatched. The CDR3 region has the DNA TGTGCCAGCAGCCCGGGACAGCAACAGCCCCAGCATTTT. Translating gives CASSPGQQQPQHF.

This chain uses TRBV10-2 with TRBJ1-4; perhaps TRBD1 as D (6 bases). This CDR3 comprises 12 residues. Germline loops: CDR1 WSHSY, CDR2 SAAADI. Deletions cut 6 bases from V and 13 bases from J, with 15 bases between. CDR3 loop: CASRDSSKVLFF. Here the CDR3 DNA reads TGCGCCAGCAGGGACAGCTCTAAGGTACTGTTTTTT.

In regard to this clone: This sample also contains other DNA sequences that code for the same CDR3. The chain combines TRBV6-2 or TRBV6-3 with TRBJ2-7, with D uncertain. Looked up from germline, CDR1 is MNHEY and CDR2 is SVGEGT. The V end lost 6 bases, the J end lost 0 bases, and 6 bases lay between the germline ends. This CDR3 contains 12 residues. This CDR3 is CASSRDSYEQYF. As DNA, the CDR3 is TGTGCCAGCAGCCGCGACTCCTACGAGCAGTACTTC.

V is TRBV19 and J is TRBJ2-3, with no clear D. V was shortened by 5 bases and J by 0 bases, with 9 bases between the two germline ends. The CDR3 sequence is 14 residues long. Germline CDR1 LNHDA, CDR2 SQIVND (reference sequence). CDR3 nucleotides: TGTGCCAGTAGTGTCCAGGCGAGCACAGATACGCAGTATTTT. Translation gives CASSVQASTDTQYF.

Points on this clone: One junction end disagrees with the germline gene, perhaps due to a read error. The rearrangement links TRBV6-5 to TRBJ1-5; 9 bases match TRBD1. The germline CDR1 and CDR2 sequences are MNHEY and SVGAGI. There are 14 residues in the CDR3. The CDR3, as DNA: TGTGCCAGCAGCCACACAGGGGGCAAGCAGCCCCAGCATTTT. Amino acid sequence: CASSHTGGKQPQHF.

The chain is built from TRBV4-1 and TRBJ1-3; 7 positions agree with TRBD1. This CDR3 comprises 19 residues. J was trimmed by 4 bases and V by 0 bases; bases with no gene match: 15. Germline CDR1 reads MGHRA; CDR2 reads YSYEKL. CDR3 sequence (DNA): TGCGCCAGCAGCCAAGATCACAGCTTTGAGGGGGCAGGAGGAAACACCATATATTTT. Protein product: CASSQDHSFEGAGGNTIYF.

This clone is a singleton in its sample. This chain uses TRBV28 with TRBJ2-2; TRBD1 aligns across 7 bases. This CDR3 spans 12 amino acids. J gave up 7 bases and V 7 bases, and 3 bases lay outside the gene matches. The germline V gene has CDR1 MDHEN and CDR2 SYDVKM. CDR3: CASKPGGGELFF. The CDR3 bases are TGTGCCAGCAAACCAGGGGGCGGGGAGCTGTTTTTT.

The rearrangement links TRBV11-2 to TRBJ1-3, with D maybe TRBD1 (6 bases). The CDR3 has 18 amino acids. The germline V gene encodes CDR1 SGHAT and CDR2 FQNNGV. Trimming cost V 0 bases and J 4 bases, with 19 bases left between them. CDR3 amino acids: CASSLESIRGATGNTIYF. Written as DNA, the CDR3 is TGTGCCAGCAGCTTAGAGTCGATACGGGGGGCAACGGGAAACACCATATATTTT. Full variable domain (remainder filled in from reference TRBV11-2 and TRBJ1-3): EAGVAQSPRYKIIEKRQSVAFWCNPISGHATLYWYQQILGQGPKLLIQFQNNGVVDDSQLPKDRFSAERLKGVDSTLKIQPAKLEDSAVYLCASSLESIRGATGNTIYFGEGSWLTVV.

This clone was recorded a few times. V and J are TRBV5-1 and TRBJ2-1; the match to TRBD2 covers 9 bases. The germline V gene has CDR1 SGHRS and CDR2 YFSETQ. Trimming at V came to 4 bases and at J to 4 bases, leaving 15 bases not matched to a gene. The CDR3 totals 18 residues. The chain's CDR3 is CASSPIHPGLAGYNEQFF. The CDR3 coding sequence is TGCGCCAGCAGCCCTATCCACCCGGGCCTAGCGGGATACAATGAGCAGTTCTTC.

In its sample, this clone was seen a few times. The J gene is TRBJ1-2, the V gene TRBV28, with D possibly being TRBD1 (6 bases). This CDR3 has 13 residues. Germline assignment: CDR1 MDHEN and CDR2 SYDVKM. V was cut by 10 bases and J by 7 bases, with 19 bases left in between. CDR3 in DNA: TGTGCCACCACACAGGGTTTTGGGGGTGGCTACACCTTC. This translates into CATTQGFGGGYTF.

The rearrangement links TRBV28 to TRBJ2-3; TRBD1 matches at 12 bases. CDR1 is MDHEN, CDR2 SYDVKM, per germline. V shed 3 bases and J 5 bases; nucleotides not matched to a gene: 6. This CDR3 is 16 amino acids long. CDR3 amino acids: CASSLRGQGALDTQYF. The DNA of the CDR3 is TGTGCCAGCAGTTTGCGGGGACAGGGGGCTTTAGATACGCAGTATTTT. Together with reference TRBV28 and TRBJ2-3, the CDR3 gives the full variable domain: DVKVTQSSRYLVKRTGEKVFLECVQDMDHENMFWYRQDPGLGLRLIYFSYDVKMKEKGDIPEGYSVSREKKERFSLILESASTNQTSMYLCASSLRGQGALDTQYFGPGTRLTVL.

The J gene is TRBJ2-1, the V gene TRBV5-1; TRBD2 matches 12 bases. The CDR3 consists of 17 residues. Germline-derived CDR1 and CDR2 are SGHRS and YFSETQ. The V and J ends lost 1 base and 7 bases, in that order; junction bases with no gene match: 9. The CDR3 nucleotides read TGCGCCAGCAGCTTGTCCCCTAGCGGGGGGGCAGCTAATGAGCAGTTCTTC. This encodes CASSLSPSGGAANEQFF.

The gene calls are TRBV19 and TRBJ1-4; D ambiguous. Trimming left V 5 bases short and J 7 bases short, with 14 bases between. There are 14 residues in the CDR3. Germline CDR1 is LNHDA and CDR2 is SQIVND (reference sequence). CDR3 in amino acids: CASSSGPPREKLFF. Here the CDR3 DNA reads TGTGCCAGTAGTTCAGGCCCTCCGCGTGAAAAACTGTTTTTT.

This chain links TRBV2 with TRBJ2-1; TRBD2 matches 8 bases. V dropped 2 bases and J dropped 9; count of bases not matched to a gene: 9. CDR1 is SNHLY and CDR2 is FYNNEI in the germline V gene. This CDR3 region has 15 residues. This CDR3 is CASSEMSGSPPEQFF. The CDR3 DNA follows: TGTGCCAGCAGTGAAATGAGCGGGAGTCCCCCTGAGCAGTTCTTC.